This T cell receptor beta chain derives from a study of STAT5B mutations in CD4+ large granular lymphocyte leukemia. Trimming cost V 4 bases and J 2 bases, with 6 bases left between them. This CDR3 spans 13 amino acids. CDR1 is LNHDA and CDR2 is SQIVND in the germline V gene (reference sequence). The method was immunoSEQ multiplex PCR; TCRdb's version includes in-frame clones alone and lacks a portion of them. The sample consists of about 30,000 clones, roughly 70% of them appearing once. This clone has more than one count but fewer than ten. Its antigen remains unidentified. Findings of the study overall: 8/27 top patient clones versus 2/35 control clones were TRBV06-family. No patients shared main leukemic clonotypes, though around 27% appeared at low frequency elsewhere.

The source of this sequence is a human donor in good health. The source material was CD4+ T cells from blood buffy coats. This rearrangement joins TRBV19 to TRBJ2-1; D uncertain. In DNA, the CDR3 is TGTGCCAGTAGTACCCCAGCCTACAATGAGCAGTTCTTC. Translation: CASSTPAYNEQFF.